This T cell receptor (beta chain) was observed in a study of cytomegalovirus exposure and HLA in healthy donors. Trimming cost V 5 bases and J 9 bases, with 13 bases left between them. The CDR3 runs to 12 residues. Per germline, CDR1 SQVTM and CDR2 ANQGSEA. PCR primers comprised 60 Vbeta and 13 Jbeta primers. Under the authors' procedure: As a later analysis found, there were about 80 million unique TCR beta chains, of which 8.5 million to 14 million were shared. TCRdb keeps only in-frame clones here, not all; method: immunoSEQ multiplex PCR. The V and J calls and the clone size are those of that table, but D and trimming were determined from the DNA. The table has about 160,000 clones, roughly 80% seen once.

Material: PBMCs. The chain combines TRBV29-1 with TRBJ1-4; D gene unclear. The sequence derives from a young woman in good health and CMV-seronegative. The CDR3 region has the DNA TGCAGCGTTCTGGTGGGCCGACAAAAACTGTTTTTT. It codes for CSVLVGRQKLFF.